This TCR beta chain was profiled in a study of naive and memory T cell subsets. The V end lost 3 bases, the J end lost 4 bases, and 7 bases lay between the germline ends. Germline V gene sequence: CDR1 MNHEY, CDR2 SMNVEV (reference sequence). The CDR3 spans 13 residues. Four PCR rounds used nested alpha and beta constant region primers plus the SP2 primer. Each CDR3 protein gets one entry after TCRdb re-called the 5' RACE reads with MiXCR. The sample holds more than 45,000 distinct CDR3 sequences, roughly 7% seen once. The library had UMIs added by 3' ligation of an oligonucleotide to TCR cDNA. This chain uses TRBV27 with TRBJ1-5, with D unresolved. The TCR was taken from a male donor in good health. Here the CDR3 reads CASSFEENQPQHF. The CDR3 DNA reads as TGTGCCAGCAGTTTCGAGGAAAATCAGCCCCAGCATTTT.